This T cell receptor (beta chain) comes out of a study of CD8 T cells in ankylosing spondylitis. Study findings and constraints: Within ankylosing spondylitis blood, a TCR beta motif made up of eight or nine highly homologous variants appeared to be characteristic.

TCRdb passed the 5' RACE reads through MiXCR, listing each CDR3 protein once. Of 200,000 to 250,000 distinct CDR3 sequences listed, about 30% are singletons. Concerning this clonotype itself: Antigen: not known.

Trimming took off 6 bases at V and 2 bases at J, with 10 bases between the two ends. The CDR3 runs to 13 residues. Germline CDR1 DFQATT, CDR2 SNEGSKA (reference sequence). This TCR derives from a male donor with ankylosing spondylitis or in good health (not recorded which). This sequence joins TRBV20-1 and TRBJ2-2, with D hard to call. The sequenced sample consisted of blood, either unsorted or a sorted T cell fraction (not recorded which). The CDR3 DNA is TGCAGTGCCCCGCACCGAAACACCGGGGAGCTGTTTTTT. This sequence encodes CSAPHRNTGELFF.